This T cell receptor (beta chain) was captured by sequencing in a study of glioma-infiltrating T cells after dendritic cell vaccination. Study-level findings and limits: The cohort had few patients with full blood and tumor sets.

Worth noting for this clone: Its cognate antigen is unknown.

Selection required adequate fresh-frozen tumor tissue plus more than two years' survival data. Before vaccination, two weeks after the third vaccination, and at progression, PBMC were collected. The primer mix had 60 V beta and 13 J beta primers. TCRdb keeps only in-frame clones here, not all; method: immunoSEQ multiplex PCR. The sample yields some 100,000 clones, 85% to 90% seen once. Germline CDR1 and CDR2: SGHRS and YFSETQ. J gave up 5 bases and V 5 bases, and 5 bases lay outside the gene matches. The CDR3 spans 14 residues. V is TRBV5-1 and J is TRBJ2-1, with TRBD1 matching 9 bases. Sequencing used blood, obtained before dendritic cell vaccination. The sequence derives from a human donor with glioblastoma. The DNA for the CDR3 is TGCGCCAGCAGGGCCGGGACAGGGAACAATGAGCAGTTCTTC. Translated: CASRAGTGNNEQFF.